Listed below are T cell receptor beta chains from one sample, sequenced in a study of blood T cells in healthy people across ages. TCRdb independently ran MiXCR on the 5' RACE reads; one entry per CDR3 protein. Among about 1.1 million distinct CDR3 sequences listed, roughly two fifths were seen once. The sample was blood. The receptors here all came from a man younger than 35 in good health. Each CDR3 is given with its conserved first and last residue. The D gene is left open where the match is weak. Expanded clones are given a class, and other clones once, few, many or no size at all.

j_gene: TRBJ2-1
abundance: NA
d_gene: TRBD2
v_gene: TRBV19
CDR3aa: CASSIELAAETQFF
CDR3nt: TGTGCCAGTAGTATAGAGCTAGCGGCAGAGACCCAGTTCTTC

j_gene: TRBJ1-3
abundance: once
d_gene: NA
v_gene: TRBV7-3
CDR3aa: CASSLESASGNTIYF
CDR3nt: TGTGCCAGCAGTCTCGAGTCAGCCTCTGGAAACACCATATATTTT

j_gene: TRBJ2-3
abundance: NA
d_gene: NA
v_gene: TRBV29-1
CDR3aa: CSVEVRGAAWTQYF
CDR3nt: TGCAGCGTTGAAGTCAGGGGGGCGGCGTGGACGCAGTATTTT

j_gene: TRBJ1-2
abundance: many
d_gene: NA
v_gene: TRBV20-1
CDR3aa: CSASARREGYTF
CDR3nt: TGCAGTGCTAGCGCTAGGAGGGAAGGCTACACCTTC

j_gene: TRBJ2-5
abundance: few
d_gene: TRBD2
v_gene: TRBV7-2
CDR3aa: CASSKGLAGGPVRETQYF
CDR3nt: TGTGCCAGCAGCAAGGGACTAGCGGGGGGACCCGTCCGGGAGACCCAGTACTTC

j_gene: TRBJ2-7
abundance: NA
d_gene: NA
v_gene: TRBV6-1
CDR3aa: CASSAGEFYEQYF
CDR3nt: TGTGCCAGCTCCGCCGGGGAATTCTACGAGCAGTACTTC

j_gene: TRBJ2-1
abundance: NA
d_gene: NA
v_gene: TRBV20-1
CDR3aa: CSAGRNRNEQFF
CDR3nt: TGCAGTGCTGGGAGAAACAGAAATGAGCAGTTCTTC

j_gene: TRBJ2-4
abundance: few
d_gene: NA
v_gene: TRBV6-2/TRBV6-3
CDR3aa: CASSQGGPLAKNIQYF
CDR3nt: TGTGCCAGCAGCCAGGGGGGGCCCCTAGCCAAAAACATTCAGTACTTC

j_gene: TRBJ2-1
abundance: NA
d_gene: TRBD2
v_gene: TRBV20-1
CDR3aa: CSASPTSGGYNEQFF
CDR3nt: TGCAGTGCTAGTCCGACTAGCGGAGGATACAATGAGCAGTTCTTC

j_gene: TRBJ1-2
abundance: few
d_gene: NA
v_gene: TRBV12-2
CDR3aa: CASRSGQCYGYTF
CDR3nt: TGTGCAAGTCGCTCAGGACAGTGCTATGGCTACACCTTC

j_gene: TRBJ1-1
abundance: few
d_gene: NA
v_gene: TRBV14
CDR3aa: CASSPLGGANTEAFF
CDR3nt: TGTGCCAGCAGCCCCCTAGGGGGGGCGAACACTGAAGCTTTCTTT

j_gene: TRBJ2-3
abundance: few
d_gene: TRBD2
v_gene: TRBV9
CDR3aa: CASSAIAGEVTDTQYF
CDR3nt: TGTGCCAGCAGCGCTATAGCGGGGGAGGTCACAGATACGCAGTATTTT

j_gene: TRBJ2-3
abundance: few
d_gene: NA
v_gene: TRBV11-2
CDR3aa: CASWGHKYDTQYF
CDR3nt: TGTGCCAGCTGGGGACATAAATACGATACGCAGTATTTT

j_gene: TRBJ1-1
abundance: NA
d_gene: NA
v_gene: TRBV6-6
CDR3aa: CASSTSRNTEAFF
CDR3nt: TGTGCCAGCAGTACTTCTCGTAACACTGAAGCTTTCTTT

j_gene: TRBJ2-1
abundance: NA
d_gene: TRBD1
v_gene: TRBV7-7
CDR3aa: CASSLSGQVNEQFF
CDR3nt: TGTGCTAGCAGCTTATCGGGACAGGTAAATGAGCAGTTCTTC

j_gene: TRBJ1-1
abundance: NA
d_gene: NA
v_gene: TRBV7-2
CDR3aa: CASSLALTAEAFF
CDR3nt: TGTGCCAGCAGCTTAGCGCTGACGGCCGAAGCTTTCTTT

j_gene: TRBJ1-2
abundance: NA
d_gene: TRBD1
v_gene: TRBV2
CDR3aa: CASSAGTGVSTYYGYTF
CDR3nt: TGTGCCAGCAGTGCCGGGACAGGGGTTTCAACCTACTATGGCTACACCTTC

j_gene: TRBJ2-3
abundance: NA
d_gene: NA
v_gene: TRBV10-3
CDR3aa: CAIMGSSTDTQYF
CDR3nt: TGTGCCATCATGGGTAGTAGCACAGATACGCAGTATTTT

j_gene: TRBJ2-5
abundance: many
d_gene: NA
v_gene: TRBV27
CDR3aa: CASSLSGSETQYF
CDR3nt: TGTGCCAGCAGTTTATCTGGGAGTGAGACCCAGTACTTC

j_gene: TRBJ2-3
abundance: few
d_gene: NA
v_gene: TRBV6-2/TRBV6-3
CDR3aa: CASSYSKTGPGSSDTQYF
CDR3nt: TGTGCCAGCAGTTACTCGAAAACCGGCCCAGGTTCATCCGATACGCAGTATTTT

j_gene: TRBJ1-2
abundance: few
d_gene: NA
v_gene: TRBV6-5
CDR3aa: CASTPVRQAYGYTF
CDR3nt: TGTGCCAGCACCCCAGTAAGGCAGGCCTATGGCTACACCTTC

j_gene: TRBJ1-4
abundance: NA
d_gene: NA
v_gene: TRBV4-3
CDR3aa: CASSRDPGREKLFF
CDR3nt: TGCGCCAGCAGCCGAGATCCAGGCAGGGAAAAACTGTTTTTT

j_gene: TRBJ1-2
abundance: NA
d_gene: TRBD1
v_gene: TRBV28
CDR3aa: CASSTNRQDRVGYTF
CDR3nt: TGTGCCAGCAGTACGAACAGACAGGACAGGGTTGGCTACACCTTC

j_gene: TRBJ1-2
abundance: many
d_gene: TRBD1
v_gene: TRBV4-3
CDR3aa: CASSQDSGQFYGYTF
CDR3nt: TGCGCCAGCAGCCAAGATTCGGGACAGTTCTATGGCTACACCTTC

j_gene: TRBJ1-2
abundance: NA
d_gene: TRBD1
v_gene: TRBV2
CDR3aa: CASSEDRGGYGYTF
CDR3nt: TGTGCCAGCAGTGAGGACAGGGGAGGCTATGGCTACACCTTC

j_gene: TRBJ1-1
abundance: NA
d_gene: NA
v_gene: TRBV6-1
CDR3aa: CASSEGRGETEAFF
CDR3nt: TGTGCCAGCAGTGAAGGAAGGGGAGAAACTGAAGCTTTCTTT

j_gene: TRBJ2-1
abundance: few
d_gene: NA
v_gene: TRBV12-3/TRBV12-4
CDR3aa: CASSPWGAVMDEQFF
CDR3nt: TGTGCCAGCAGTCCCTGGGGGGCGGTGATGGATGAGCAGTTCTTC

j_gene: TRBJ1-1
abundance: NA
d_gene: NA
v_gene: TRBV9
CDR3aa: CASSVAGYNTEAFF
CDR3nt: TGTGCCAGCAGCGTAGCAGGGTATAACACTGAAGCTTTCTTT

j_gene: TRBJ1-2
abundance: few
d_gene: TRBD1
v_gene: TRBV4-2
CDR3aa: CASSHAGGTGSYGYTF
CDR3nt: TGTGCCAGCAGCCACGCCGGCGGGACAGGGAGCTATGGCTACACCTTC

j_gene: TRBJ1-5
abundance: few
d_gene: NA
v_gene: TRBV7-2
CDR3aa: CASSLVIRQPQHF
CDR3nt: TGTGCCAGCAGCTTAGTTATCCGGCAGCCCCAGCATTTT

j_gene: TRBJ1-1
abundance: NA
d_gene: TRBD1
v_gene: TRBV28
CDR3aa: CASSFSGQGNTEAFF
CDR3nt: TGTGCCAGCAGTTTCTCCGGACAGGGTAACACTGAAGCTTTCTTT

j_gene: TRBJ2-5
abundance: NA
d_gene: NA
v_gene: TRBV18
CDR3aa: CASSPKGFQETQYF
CDR3nt: TGTGCCAGCTCACCAAAAGGGTTTCAAGAGACCCAGTACTTC

j_gene: TRBJ2-3
abundance: NA
d_gene: NA
v_gene: TRBV9
CDR3aa: CAGSNTRGSTDTQYF
CDR3nt: TGTGCCGGCAGCAATACTAGAGGGAGCACAGATACGCAGTATTTT

j_gene: TRBJ1-2
abundance: NA
d_gene: NA
v_gene: TRBV11-1
CDR3aa: CASSLLLGSGDGYTF
CDR3nt: TGTGCCAGCAGCTTATTACTGGGGTCAGGGGATGGCTACACCTTC

j_gene: TRBJ2-7
abundance: NA
d_gene: NA
v_gene: TRBV5-6
CDR3aa: CASSEGGFSYEQYF
CDR3nt: TGTGCCAGCTCAGAGGGGGGTTTCTCCTACGAGCAGTACTTC

j_gene: TRBJ2-3
abundance: NA
d_gene: TRBD2
v_gene: TRBV15
CDR3aa: CATSRDLSGGPYTDTQYF
CDR3nt: TGTGCCACCAGCAGAGATCTCAGCGGGGGGCCCTACACAGATACGCAGTATTTT

j_gene: TRBJ1-4
abundance: NA
d_gene: NA
v_gene: TRBV5-1
CDR3aa: CASSPGGTPGLFF
CDR3nt: TGCGCCAGCAGCCCGGGCGGGACACCGGGTTTGTTTTTT

j_gene: TRBJ1-1
abundance: NA
d_gene: NA
v_gene: TRBV12-3/TRBV12-4
CDR3aa: CASSLWETTLNTEAFF
CDR3nt: TGTGCCAGCAGTTTATGGGAGACAACTTTGAACACTGAAGCTTTCTTT

j_gene: TRBJ2-7
abundance: NA
d_gene: NA
v_gene: TRBV7-2
CDR3aa: CASSLGGAGYNEQYF
CDR3nt: TGTGCCAGCAGCTTAGGGGGGGCGGGCTACAATGAGCAGTACTTC

j_gene: TRBJ2-1
abundance: NA
d_gene: NA
v_gene: TRBV6-8
CDR3aa: CAWKNGGLNEQFF
CDR3nt: TGTGCCTGGAAGAACGGGGGGCTCAATGAGCAGTTCTTC

j_gene: TRBJ2-3
abundance: few
d_gene: NA
v_gene: TRBV5-6
CDR3aa: CASSFGTFPRTDTQYF
CDR3nt: TGTGCCAGCAGCTTTGGGACTTTTCCTCGCACTGATACGCAGTATTTT

j_gene: TRBJ1-4
abundance: NA
d_gene: TRBD1
v_gene: TRBV7-9
CDR3aa: CASSLDGTGGNEKLFF
CDR3nt: TGTGCCAGCAGCTTAGATGGGACAGGGGGTAATGAAAAACTGTTTTTT

j_gene: TRBJ2-7
abundance: NA
d_gene: NA
v_gene: TRBV12-3/TRBV12-4
CDR3aa: CASSPVYEQYF
CDR3nt: TGTGCCAGCAGCCCGGTCTACGAGCAGTACTTC

j_gene: TRBJ1-2
abundance: once
d_gene: TRBD1
v_gene: TRBV9
CDR3aa: CASSSAPWDRAKISNYGYTF
CDR3nt: TGTGCCAGCAGCTCCGCCCCGTGGGACAGGGCCAAGATCTCTAACTATGGCTACACCTTC

j_gene: TRBJ2-1
abundance: few
d_gene: NA
v_gene: TRBV6-1
CDR3aa: CASKEQAVSSYNEQFF
CDR3nt: TGTGCCAGCAAGGAACAGGCGGTGAGCTCCTACAATGAGCAGTTCTTC

j_gene: TRBJ1-4
abundance: few
d_gene: TRBD1
v_gene: TRBV5-5
CDR3aa: CASSFGTGTYNEKLFF
CDR3nt: TGTGCCAGCAGCTTTGGGACAGGAACTTATAATGAAAAACTGTTTTTT

j_gene: TRBJ2-5
abundance: NA
d_gene: NA
v_gene: TRBV12-3/TRBV12-4
CDR3aa: CASSSRAGETQYF
CDR3nt: TGTGCCAGCAGTTCCAGGGCTGGCGAGACCCAGTACTTC

j_gene: TRBJ2-5
abundance: few
d_gene: NA
v_gene: TRBV18
CDR3aa: CASSPPAEETQYF
CDR3nt: TGTGCCAGCTCACCACCTGCCGAAGAGACCCAGTACTTC

j_gene: TRBJ2-7
abundance: NA
d_gene: NA
v_gene: TRBV10-3
CDR3aa: CAISATSYNEQYF
CDR3nt: TGTGCCATCAGTGCCACTTCGTACAATGAGCAGTACTTC

j_gene: TRBJ1-2
abundance: few
d_gene: NA
v_gene: TRBV2
CDR3aa: CASSQAPGGYTF
CDR3nt: TGTGCCAGCAGCCAGGCCCCAGGGGGCTACACCTTC